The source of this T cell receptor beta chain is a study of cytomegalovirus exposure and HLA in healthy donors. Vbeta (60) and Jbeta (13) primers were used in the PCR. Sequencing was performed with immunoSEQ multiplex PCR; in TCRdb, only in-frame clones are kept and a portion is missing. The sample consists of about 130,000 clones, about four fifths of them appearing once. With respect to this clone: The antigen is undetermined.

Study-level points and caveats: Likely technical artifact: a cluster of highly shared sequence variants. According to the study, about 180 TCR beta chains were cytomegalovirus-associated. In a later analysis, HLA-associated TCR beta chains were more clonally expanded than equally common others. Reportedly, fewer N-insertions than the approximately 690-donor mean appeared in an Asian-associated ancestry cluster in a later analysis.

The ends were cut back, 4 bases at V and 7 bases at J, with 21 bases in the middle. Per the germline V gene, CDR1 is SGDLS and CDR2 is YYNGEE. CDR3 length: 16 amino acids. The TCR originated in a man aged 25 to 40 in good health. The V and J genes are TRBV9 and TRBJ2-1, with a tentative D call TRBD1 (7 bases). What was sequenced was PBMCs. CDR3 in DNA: TGTGCCAGCAGCCCAGGGGGGTACCGGGAGATAAATGAGCAGTTCTTC. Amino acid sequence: CASSPGGYREINEQFF.